The TCR beta chain described here comes from a study of T cell responses to AZD1222 COVID-19 vaccine. Study context: Second-dose timings of about 4 or about 12 weeks were pooled. Study-level results: Females outnumbered males among donors, who were mostly white British; clonal diversity was possibly underestimated. Of spike-specific TCRs, nearly half reportedly target regions left unmutated in variants.

Repertoires were generated with immunoSEQ multiplex PCR, while TCRdb's copy carries only in-frame clones and drops some. The table has 100,000 to 120,000 clones, about 90% seen once. A note on this clone: Its specificity is not known.

The sequences come from peripheral blood, collected on day 0 of AZD1222 vaccination. This clonotype was obtained from an adult in good health.

For the CDR3, the DNA is TGTGCCAGCAGTCCCCAGGGTAGCGGGCCCCTCAAGACCCAGTACTTC. Protein product: CASSPQGSGPLKTQYF. The genes are TRBV28 and TRBJ2-5; 7 nucleotides align to TRBD2. J was trimmed by 6 bases and V by 5 bases; bases with no gene match: 15. This CDR3 contains 16 residues. CDR1 is MDHEN, CDR2 SYDVKM, per germline.